This T cell receptor (beta chain) is from a study of molecular identifiers for immune sequencing clone quantification (dated by TCRdb to 2017 to 2018). Concerning the study at large: In a replicate experiment, RNA from around 18,000 or 91,000 naive CD8 T cells was split into five aliquots, four of which were sequenced. This methods study used CD8 T cells to benchmark TCR RNA copy counting and molecular-identifier clustering-based TCR repertoire sequencing (MIDCIRS). What the research found in general, with its limitations: The naive libraries included spiked-in Jurkat TCR RNA (roughly ten copies' worth), and this Jurkat TCR RNA is not part of the donor repertoire. Spiked-in Jurkat TCR RNA equal to a single cell's worth was reported to be detectable even within 1,200,000 naive CD8 T cells. When barcode sub-clustering was omitted, TCR diversity was inflated by chimeric consensus sequences, with chimeras reaching as high as 47%. The sizes of highly expanded clones could end up underestimated when identical TCR molecules share a barcode. Approximately 3.1 recovered TCR RNA copies per cell were obtained by modeling, versus roughly 10 by digital PCR, implying a capture efficiency of about 30%. Clones above 20 RNA copies held over 98% of molecules in CMV-specific effector cells but under 1% in naive cells.

The library was built by means of PCR. Sequencing used a NextSeq 500. Bulk TCR libraries were generated as previously described, with the TCR primers listed in Table S5 used. Purification of total RNA was performed with the Qiagen AllPrep DNA/RNA kit. Before any analysis, reads coming from multiple sequencing runs of the same library were combined into one pool. Per the authors' processing: Only reads with exact TCR constant sequence were kept, trimmed to 150 nt, and grouped by their 12-nt molecular barcodes. Reads inside each barcode group were sub-clustered using a 15% Levenshtein threshold, and a quality-weighted consensus sequence was constructed for each RNA molecule. Non-functional sequences were discarded, and so were lower-count sequences lying one edit away from another sequence. Barcode sub-clusters with fewer than 20% of the maximum read count were removed, based on fitting two negative binomial distributions. The public sequencing data were trimmed at Q25 with fastp and processed into clonotypes with MiXCR by TCRdb, which kept only in-frame beta chains. Here each entry gathers all rows of one CDR3 protein and keeps the most common genes and DNA. TCRdb's processing, not the authors', yielded these V and J calls. The sample data list approximately 500,000 distinct CDR3 sequences, and 25% of these were observed just once. In total, the top ten clones hold approximately 0.8% of the sample.

Libraries of naive CD8 T cells were built from around 20,000 to 990,000 sorted cells, with 10%, 30% or 50% of the purified RNA used. Naive CD8 T cells, defined as CD8+CD4-CCR7+CD45RA+, were FACS-sorted into RLT Plus buffer on a BD FACSAria II. To test detection sensitivity, Jurkat RNA equivalent to approximately nine TCR copies was spiked into samples of roughly 17,000-1,000,000 naive CD8 T cells. Enrichment of CD8 T cells was done with RosetteSep CD8+ T Cell Enrichment Cocktail plus Ficoll-Paque, and ACK red cell lysis came afterward. About this clonotype itself: The target of this receptor is not known. No base quality information exists; no much larger clone differs at one position.

Inclusive of the bounding cysteine and phenylalanine, the CDR3 is 12 residues long. The CDR3 DNA has 36 bases and is translated from base 1. V and J are truncated by 5 bases and 7 bases respectively, leaving an intervening sequence of 11 bases. CDR1 and CDR2 are read off the germline V gene as MNHEY and SVGAGI. The clonotype originates from a human donor in good health. Some libraries in this study had Jurkat cell RNA spiked in. Source material: naive CD8+ T cells from blood, with Jurkat cell RNA spiked in. The intended sense of this specimen's cell subset or site label: FACS-sorted CD8+CD4-CCR7+CD45RA+ naive T cells. The chain couples TRBV6-5 to TRBJ1-1; the D segment cannot be called with confidence. The sequenced DNA is TGTGCCAGCAGTACCGGACGGATTGAAGCTTTCTTT. This gives the protein CASSTGRIEAFF.